These 20 T cell receptor beta chains share one sample of origin, sequenced in a study of OX40 agonist ivuxolimab in advanced cancers. The data were produced by immunoSEQ multiplex PCR, yet TCRdb's version contains in-frame clones alone and is incomplete. The repertoire includes 45,000 or so clones, roughly 90% of them detected once, and less than 1.3% sits in the top ten. The specimen was CD4+ or CD8+ T cells sorted from blood, collected in a trial of the OX40 agonist ivuxolimab. These receptors were taken from an adult with an advanced solid tumor such as melanoma, head and neck, liver or kidney cancer.

The rearrangement uses TRBV14 and TRBJ2-1; 10 nucleotides align to TRBD2. V gave up 4 bases and J gave up 4 bases; unmatched junction bases: 7. Looked up from germline, CDR1 is SGHDN and CDR2 is FVKESK. The length of the CDR3 is 16 residues. The CDR3 loop is CASSLTGTSAYNEQFF. DNA for the CDR3: TGTGCCAGCAGCCTCACCGGGACTAGCGCGTACAATGAGCAGTTCTTC.

The chain employs TRBV5-4 and TRBJ2-5; a possible D gene is TRBD1 (6 bases). Germline loops: CDR1 SGHNT, CDR2 YYREEE (reference sequence). CDR3 size: 16 residues. V was pared by 3 bases and J by 5 bases, with 20 bases between. The chain's CDR3 is CASSWVSRGGKETQYF. The CDR3 DNA reads as TGTGCCAGCAGCTGGGTGAGCAGGGGTGGGAAGGAGACCCAGTACTTC.

The rearrangement links TRBV11-1 to TRBJ1-3; D not resolved. This CDR3 spans 14 amino acids. Germline loops: CDR1 SGHAT, CDR2 FQDESV (reference sequence). Deletions cut 2 bases from V and 2 bases from J, with 7 bases between. The DNA for the CDR3 is TGTGCCAGCAGCTTAATGGGAACTGGAAACACCATATATTTT. It translates to CASSLMGTGNTIYF. The full variable domain, its missing parts supplied by reference TRBV11-1 and TRBJ1-3, is EAEVAQSPRYKITEKSQAVAFWCDPISGHATLYWYRQILGQGPELLVQFQDESVVDDSQLPKDRFSAERLKGVDSTLKIQPAELGDSAMYLCASSLMGTGNTIYFGEGSWLTVV.

This clone has just one count. The genes are TRBV21-1 and TRBJ2-3; the D segment call TRBD2 is taken from the table without a DNA check. TRBV21-1 is recorded as a pseudogene. The CDR3 spans 19 residues. CDR3 in amino acids: CASSKNGVGGIGDADTQYF. The DNA of the CDR3 is TGTGCCAGCAGCAAAAACGGCGTTGGCGGGATCGGAGACGCAGATACGCAGTATTTT.

Notes on this clone: Other nucleotide sequences from this sample produce the same CDR3. The chain couples TRBV7-8 to TRBJ1-2, with D maybe TRBD1 (5 bases). The CDR3 extends over 15 amino acids. Germline CDR1 and CDR2: SGHVS and FQNEAQ. Trimming pared 0 bases from V and 4 bases from J, leaving 12 bases between. CDR3 bases: TGTGCCAGCAGCTTAGCCCCCAGGGAGCCCTATGGCTACACCTTC. The encoded protein is CASSLAPREPYGYTF.

V is TRBV7-3 and J is TRBJ2-7; D is perhaps TRBD2 (6 bases). Deletions cut 5 bases from V and 6 bases from J, with 14 bases between. Germline loops: CDR1 SGHTA, CDR2 FQGTGA. This CDR3 is 13 amino acids long. CDR3 sequence: CASSPPGGGEQYF. Here the CDR3 DNA reads TGTGCCAGCAGCCCTCCCGGGGGTGGCGAGCAGTACTTC.

The CDR3 loop reads CAWSVNREFQETQYF. The CDR3 nucleotides are TGTGCCTGGAGTGTTAACAGAGAATTCCAAGAGACCCAGTACTTC. The chain recombines TRBV30 with TRBJ2-5; D uncertain. V lost 0 bases, J lost 1 base, and 12 bases lay in between. Per the germline V gene, CDR1 is GTSNPN and CDR2 is SVGIG (reference sequence). The CDR3 has 15 amino acids.

The chain recombines TRBV5-1 with TRBJ2-1; tentatively, D is TRBD1 or TRBD2 (6 bases each). Trimming cost V 4 bases and J 8 bases, with 19 bases left between them. The CDR3 spans 15 residues. Germline V gives CDR1 SGHRS, CDR2 YFSETQ. This CDR3 is CASSPGGHPGDEQFF. Here the CDR3 DNA reads TGCGCCAGCAGCCCCGGGGGACACCCCGGGGATGAGCAGTTCTTC.

The V gene is TRBV7-2, the J gene TRBJ2-3, with 10 positions matching TRBD1. V lost 3 bases to trimming and J lost 2 bases; unmatched junction nucleotides: 5. The germline CDR1 and CDR2 sequences are SGHTA and FQGNSA. The CDR3 sequence is 16 residues long. CDR3 amino acids: CASSLGQGRFTDTQYF. The CDR3 bases are TGTGCCAGCAGCTTGGGACAGGGGCGCTTCACAGATACGCAGTATTTT.

The chain uses TRBV5-1 and TRBJ2-3; 8 bases are shared with TRBD1. This CDR3 is 15 amino acids long. Germline loops: CDR1 SGHRS, CDR2 YFSETQ. V lost 0 bases to trimming and J lost 6 bases; unmatched junction nucleotides: 6. The CDR3 DNA is TGCGCCAGCAGCTTGGAGGCACAGGGGGTGGATACGCAGTATTTT. This sequence encodes CASSLEAQGVDTQYF.

V is TRBV28 and J is TRBJ2-5; D not certain. This CDR3 comprises 12 residues. Per germline, CDR1 MDHEN and CDR2 SYDVKM. The V end lost 7 bases, the J end lost 1 base, and 7 bases lay between the germline ends. As DNA, the CDR3 is TGTGCCAGCATGGCCTTCCAAGAGACCCAGTACTTC. Protein: CASMAFQETQYF.

The chain couples TRBV7-2 to TRBJ1-1; 9 bases align to TRBD1. The CDR3 spans 15 residues. From germline, CDR1 is SGHTA and CDR2 FQGNSA. After removal of 4 bases from V and 5 bases from J, the junction contained 8 bases not matched to a gene. The CDR3 bases are TGTGCCAGCAGCTATACGGGACAGGGAGGAACTGAAGCTTTCTTT. Translating it yields CASSYTGQGGTEAFF.

The chain is built from TRBV11-2 and TRBJ2-2; D call uncertain. Trimming took 3 bases from V and 2 from J, leaving 7 bases between them. The CDR3 sequence is 14 residues long. The germline gives CDR1 SGHAT, CDR2 FQNNGV. CDR3 loop: CASSLNSNTGELFF. The DNA for the CDR3 is TGTGCCAGCAGCTTGAACTCCAACACCGGGGAGCTGTTTTTT.

The gene calls are TRBV5-1 and TRBJ2-7; D is undetermined. Germline CDR1 reads SGHRS; CDR2 reads YFSETQ. CDR3 length: 11 residues. The V end lost 0 bases, the J end lost 7 bases, and 5 bases lay between the germline ends. The CDR3 DNA sequence: TGCGCCAGCAGCTTGGAGAGTGAGCAGTACTTC. Amino acids: CASSLESEQYF. Based on the CDR3 plus reference TRBV5-1 and TRBJ2-7, the full variable domain is KAGVTQTPRYLIKTRGQQVTLSCSPISGHRSVSWYQQTPGQGLQFLFEYFSETQRNKGNFPGRFSGRQFSNSRSEMNVSTLELGDSALYLCASSLESEQYFGPGTRLTVT.

This sequence joins TRBV28 and TRBJ2-5; 7 bases fit TRBD1. This CDR3 contains 15 residues. Germline CDR1 reads MDHEN; CDR2 reads SYDVKM. V dropped 1 base and J dropped 4; count of bases not matched to a gene: 6. CDR3 sequence reads: CASSLLLTGPETQYF. CDR3 in DNA: TGTGCCAGCAGTTTATTGTTGACAGGGCCAGAGACCCAGTACTTC. The whole variable domain, remainder taken from reference TRBV28 and TRBJ2-5, is DVKVTQSSRYLVKRTGEKVFLECVQDMDHENMFWYRQDPGLGLRLIYFSYDVKMKEKGDIPEGYSVSREKKERFSLILESASTNQTSMYLCASSLLLTGPETQYFGPGTRLLVL.

The chain carries TRBV5-1 and TRBJ2-6; D unresolved. This CDR3 comprises 17 residues. Germline assignment: CDR1 SGHRS and CDR2 YFSETQ. The germline V and J ends were trimmed by 1 base and 0 bases, with 11 bases remaining between them. CDR3 DNA: TGCGCCAGCAGCTTGAACATGTTTAGCTCTGGGGCCAACGTCCTGACTTTC. This sequence encodes CASSLNMFSSGANVLTF.

Only one count was recorded for this clone. The rearrangement uses TRBV28 and TRBJ2-3; no clear D. Germline-derived CDR1 and CDR2 are MDHEN and SYDVKM. V was pared by 3 bases and J by 0 bases, with 16 bases between. This CDR3 comprises 17 residues. In DNA, the CDR3 is TGTGCCAGCAGTTTGTTGGGTCACGGGCGGAGCACAGATACGCAGTATTTT. It translates to CASSLLGHGRSTDTQYF.

Note on this clone: Additional DNA sequences in this sample encode the identical CDR3. CDR3 residues: CASSQVGRGGTEAFF. CDR3 in DNA: TGCGCCAGCAGCCAAGTGGGCAGGGGGGGCACTGAAGCTTTCTTT. The V call is TRBV4-1, the J call TRBJ1-1; 7 positions agree with TRBD1. Looked up from germline, CDR1 is MGHRA and CDR2 is YSYEKL. Trimming cost V 1 base and J 4 bases; bases outside gene matches: 6. This CDR3 region has 15 residues.

The V call is TRBV5-4, the J call TRBJ2-1; 9 positions agree with TRBD2. Germline CDR1 SGHNT, CDR2 YYREEE (reference sequence). The CDR3 contains 15 residues. V dropped 5 bases and J dropped 5; count of bases not matched to a gene: 8. The CDR3 DNA is TGTGCCAGCAGACCTATAGCGGGAGTAGACAATGAGCAGTTCTTC. Its translation: CASRPIAGVDNEQFF. Combining the CDR3 with reference TRBV5-4 and TRBJ2-1 gives the whole variable domain ETGVTQSPTHLIKTRGQQVTLRCSSQSGHNTVSWYQQALGQGPQFIFQYYREEENGRGNFPPRFSGLQFPNYSSELNVNALELDDSALYLCASRPIAGVDNEQFFGPGTRLTVL.

This chain connects TRBV4-3 to TRBJ1-1, with a tentative D call TRBD1 (5 bases). CDR1 is LGHNA and CDR2 is YSLEER in the germline V gene. Trimming took 3 bases from V and 4 from J, leaving 12 bases between them. This CDR3 is built from 14 residues. The CDR3 is CASSQTVASTEAFF. In nucleotides, the CDR3 is TGCGCCAGCAGCCAGACAGTGGCGAGCACTGAAGCTTTCTTT.